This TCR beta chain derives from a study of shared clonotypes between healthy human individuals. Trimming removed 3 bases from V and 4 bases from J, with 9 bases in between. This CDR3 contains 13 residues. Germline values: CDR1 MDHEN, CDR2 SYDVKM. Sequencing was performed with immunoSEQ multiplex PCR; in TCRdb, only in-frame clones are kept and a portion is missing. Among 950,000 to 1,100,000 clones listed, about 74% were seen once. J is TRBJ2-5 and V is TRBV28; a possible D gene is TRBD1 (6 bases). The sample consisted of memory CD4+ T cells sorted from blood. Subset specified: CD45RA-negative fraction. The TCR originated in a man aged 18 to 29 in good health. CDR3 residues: CASSLGAGETQYF. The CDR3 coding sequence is TGTGCCAGCAGTTTGGGGGCCGGAGAGACCCAGTACTTC. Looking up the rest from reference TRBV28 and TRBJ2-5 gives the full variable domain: DVKVTQSSRYLVKRTGEKVFLECVQDMDHENMFWYRQDPGLGLRLIYFSYDVKMKEKGDIPEGYSVSREKKERFSLILESASTNQTSMYLCASSLGAGETQYFGPGTRLLVL.